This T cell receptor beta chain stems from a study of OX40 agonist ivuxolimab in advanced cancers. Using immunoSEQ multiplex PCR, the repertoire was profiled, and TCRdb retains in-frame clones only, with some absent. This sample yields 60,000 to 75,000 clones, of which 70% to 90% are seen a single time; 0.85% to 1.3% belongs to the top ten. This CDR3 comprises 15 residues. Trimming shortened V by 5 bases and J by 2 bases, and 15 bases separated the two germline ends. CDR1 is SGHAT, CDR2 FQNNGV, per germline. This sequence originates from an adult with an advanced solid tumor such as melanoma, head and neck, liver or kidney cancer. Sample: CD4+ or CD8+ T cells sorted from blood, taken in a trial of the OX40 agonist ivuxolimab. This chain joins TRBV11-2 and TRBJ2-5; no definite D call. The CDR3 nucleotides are TGTGCCAGCAGCCTACTACCCGGGTCGCAAGAGACCCAGTACTTC. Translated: CASSLLPGSQETQYF.